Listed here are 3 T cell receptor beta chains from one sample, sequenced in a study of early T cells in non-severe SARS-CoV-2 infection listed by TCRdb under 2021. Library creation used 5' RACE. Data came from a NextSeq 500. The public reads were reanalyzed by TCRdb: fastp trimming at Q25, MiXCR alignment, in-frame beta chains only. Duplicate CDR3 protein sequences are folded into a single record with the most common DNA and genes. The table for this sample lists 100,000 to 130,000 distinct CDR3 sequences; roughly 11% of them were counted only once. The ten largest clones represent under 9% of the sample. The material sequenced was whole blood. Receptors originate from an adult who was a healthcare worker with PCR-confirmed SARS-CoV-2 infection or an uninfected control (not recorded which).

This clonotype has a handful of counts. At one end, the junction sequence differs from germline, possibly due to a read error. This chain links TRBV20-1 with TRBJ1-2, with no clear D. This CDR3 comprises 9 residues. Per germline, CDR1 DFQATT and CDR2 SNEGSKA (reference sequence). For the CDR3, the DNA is TGCAGTGCCCCTAAGGAGGTGTACTTC. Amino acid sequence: CSAPKEVYF.

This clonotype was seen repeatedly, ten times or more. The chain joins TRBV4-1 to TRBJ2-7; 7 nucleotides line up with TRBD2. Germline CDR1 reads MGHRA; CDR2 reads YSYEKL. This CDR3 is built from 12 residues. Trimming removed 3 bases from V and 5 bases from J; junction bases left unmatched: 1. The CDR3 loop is CASSQGGDEQYF. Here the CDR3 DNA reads TGCGCCAGCAGCCAGGGGGGGGACGAGCAGTACTTC.

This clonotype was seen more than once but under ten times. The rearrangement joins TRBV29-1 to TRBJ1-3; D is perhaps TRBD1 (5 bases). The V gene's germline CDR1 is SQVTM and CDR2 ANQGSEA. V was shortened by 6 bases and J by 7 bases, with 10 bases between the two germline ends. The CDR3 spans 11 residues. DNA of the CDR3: TGCAGCGTCCCTGAGGGGAACACCATATATTTT. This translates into CSVPEGNTIYF.